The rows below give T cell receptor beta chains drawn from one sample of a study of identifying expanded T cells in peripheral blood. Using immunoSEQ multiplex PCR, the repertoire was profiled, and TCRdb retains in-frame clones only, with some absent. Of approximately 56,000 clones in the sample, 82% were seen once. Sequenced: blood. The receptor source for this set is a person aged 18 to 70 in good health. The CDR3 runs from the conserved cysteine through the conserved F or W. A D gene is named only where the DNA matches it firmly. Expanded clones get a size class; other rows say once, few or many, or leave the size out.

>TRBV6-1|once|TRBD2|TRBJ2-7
CASSEGGRSYEQYF
TGTGCCAGCAGTGAAGGCGGGAGGTCCTACGAGCAGTACTTC
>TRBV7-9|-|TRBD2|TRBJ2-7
CASSLGGGYGYEQYF
TGTGCCAGCAGCTTAGGCGGGGGATACGGCTACGAGCAGTACTTC
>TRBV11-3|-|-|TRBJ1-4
CASPPREGEKLFF
TGTGCCAGCCCCCCAAGGGAAGGTGAAAAACTGTTTTTT
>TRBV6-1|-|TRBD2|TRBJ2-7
CASSRGTSGEQYF
TGTGCCAGCAGTCGCGGGACTAGCGGGGAGCAGTACTTC
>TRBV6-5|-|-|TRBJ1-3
CASSLEAGNGNTIYF
TGTGCCAGCAGTTTAGAGGCAGGGAATGGAAACACCATATATTTT
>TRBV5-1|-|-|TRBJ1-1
CASSLMDGRNTEAFF
TGCGCCAGCAGCTTAATGGACGGACGTAACACTGAAGCTTTCTTT
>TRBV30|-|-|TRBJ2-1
CAWSLTGGALYNEQFF
TGTGCCTGGAGTCTAACTGGGGGGGCCCTCTACAATGAGCAGTTCTTC
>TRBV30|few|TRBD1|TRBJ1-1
CAWSPRGDRVKGAEAFF
TGTGCCTGGAGCCCGCGGGGGGACAGGGTGAAAGGAGCTGAAGCTTTCTTT
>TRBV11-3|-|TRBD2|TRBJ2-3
CASSSSGAFTDTQYF
TGTGCCAGCAGCTCTAGCGGGGCCTTCACAGATACGCAGTATTTT
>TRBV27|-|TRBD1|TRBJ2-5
CASAWDRAKETQYF
TGTGCCAGCGCCTGGGACAGGGCGAAAGAGACCCAGTACTTC
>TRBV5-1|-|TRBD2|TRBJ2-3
CASSLGGGASPDTQYF
TGCGCCAGCAGCTTGGGCGGGGGAGCATCCCCAGATACGCAGTATTTT
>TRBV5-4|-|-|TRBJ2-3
CASSDGTASTDTQYF
TGTGCCAGCAGCGACGGGACTGCTAGCACAGATACGCAGTATTTT
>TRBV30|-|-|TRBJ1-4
CAWSIGTGEKLFF
TGTGCCTGGAGTATTGGGACTGGAGAAAAACTGTTTTTT
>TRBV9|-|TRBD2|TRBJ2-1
CASSATSGRTNEQFF
TGTGCCAGCAGCGCCACTAGCGGGAGGACCAATGAGCAGTTCTTC
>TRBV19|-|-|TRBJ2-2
CASSIGTGELFF
TGTGCCAGTAGTATAGGGACCGGGGAGCTGTTTTTT
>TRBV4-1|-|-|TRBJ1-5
CASSQSTARYNQPQHF
TGCGCCAGCAGCCAATCGACGGCCAGATACAATCAGCCCCAGCATTTT
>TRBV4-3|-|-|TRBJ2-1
CASSHLGSLYNEQFF
TGCGCCAGCAGCCACCTCGGGAGCCTTTACAATGAGCAGTTCTTC
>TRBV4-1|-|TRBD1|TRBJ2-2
CASSQRFTGGTGELFF
TGCGCCAGCAGCCAACGATTCACAGGGGGCACCGGGGAGCTGTTTTTT
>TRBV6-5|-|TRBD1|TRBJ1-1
CASNRQGGAAEAFF
TGTGCCAGCAATAGACAGGGAGGGGCCGCTGAAGCTTTCTTT
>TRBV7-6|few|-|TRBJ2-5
CASSHRGAGETQYF
TGTGCCAGCAGCCACCGAGGCGCGGGAGAGACCCAGTACTTC
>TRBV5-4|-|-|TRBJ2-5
CASSSESRETQYF
TGTGCCAGCAGCTCCGAATCCAGGGAGACCCAGTACTTC
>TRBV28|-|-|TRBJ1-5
CASRQGSNQPQHF
TGTGCCAGCAGACAGGGTAGCAATCAGCCCCAGCATTTT
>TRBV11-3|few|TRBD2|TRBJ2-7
CASSLTPGLAGGQNEQYF
TGTGCCAGCAGCTTAACACCGGGACTAGCGGGAGGGCAGAACGAGCAGTACTTC
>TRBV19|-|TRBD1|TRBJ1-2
CASSRGQVNGYTF
TGTGCCAGTAGCCGGGGACAGGTAAATGGCTACACCTTC
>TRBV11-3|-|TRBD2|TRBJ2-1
CASSPLAGAYNEQFF
TGTGCCAGCAGTCCCCTAGCGGGAGCCTACAATGAGCAGTTCTTC
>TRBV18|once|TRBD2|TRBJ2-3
CASSLAGGPADTQYF
TGTGCCAGCTCACTTGCGGGAGGGCCGGCAGATACGCAGTATTTT
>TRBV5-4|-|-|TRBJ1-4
CASSLGANEKLFF
TGTGCCAGCAGCTTGGGTGCTAATGAAAAACTGTTTTTT
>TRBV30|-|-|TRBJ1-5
CAWSRQSNQPQHF
TGTGCCTGGAGTCGTCAGAGCAATCAGCCCCAGCATTTT
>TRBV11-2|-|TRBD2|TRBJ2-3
CASSFASGSTQYF
TGTGCCAGCAGCTTCGCTAGCGGGAGCACGCAGTATTTT
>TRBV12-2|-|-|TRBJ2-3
CASRLAPHTDTQYF
TGTGCAAGTCGCTTAGCGCCCCACACAGATACGCAGTATTTT
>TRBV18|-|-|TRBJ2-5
CASSPGREETQYF
TGTGCCAGCTCACCAGGCAGAGAAGAGACCCAGTACTTC
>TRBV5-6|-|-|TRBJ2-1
CASSRPLTHEQFF
TGTGCCAGCAGCCGCCCCCTTACCCATGAGCAGTTCTTC
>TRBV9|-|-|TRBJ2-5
CASSSPVEETQYF
TGTGCCAGCAGCTCCCCGGTGGAAGAGACCCAGTACTTC
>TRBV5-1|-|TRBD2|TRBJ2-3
CASSLGIAGGTDTQYF
TGCGCCAGCAGCTTGGGTATAGCGGGGGGCACAGATACGCAGTATTTT
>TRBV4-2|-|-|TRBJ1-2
CASSQDPFRVEGYTF
TGTGCCAGCAGCCAAGACCCTTTCAGGGTCGAGGGCTACACCTTC
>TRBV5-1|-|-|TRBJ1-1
CASSLMRPNTEAFF
TGCGCCAGCAGCTTGATGCGACCGAACACTGAAGCTTTCTTT
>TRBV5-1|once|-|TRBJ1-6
CASSLAGRTNSPLHF
TGTGCCAGCAGCTTAGCAGGACGGACCAATTCACCCCTCCACTTT
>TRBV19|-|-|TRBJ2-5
CASSIKGRQETQYF
TGTGCCAGTAGTATTAAGGGACGACAAGAGACCCAGTACTTC
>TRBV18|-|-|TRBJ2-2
CASSRAGQRNTGELFF
TGTGCCAGCTCACGGGCGGGACAGCGGAACACCGGGGAGCTGTTTTTT
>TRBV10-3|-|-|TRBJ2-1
CAISEAEAQFF
TGTGCCATCAGTGAGGCAGAGGCGCAGTTCTTC
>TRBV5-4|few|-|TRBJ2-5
CASSRNSLETQYF
TGTGCCAGCAGCCGGAATTCTCTCGAGACCCAGTACTTC
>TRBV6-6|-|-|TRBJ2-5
CASIRDNTSKTQYF
TGTGCCAGCATCCGGGACAACACCTCCAAGACCCAGTACTTC
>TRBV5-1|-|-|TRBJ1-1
CASSLVRGMNTEAFF
TGCGCCAGCAGCTTGGTTAGGGGGATGAACACTGAAGCTTTCTTT
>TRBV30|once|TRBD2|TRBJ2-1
CAWSGTSGVATEQFF
TGTGCCTGGAGCGGGACTAGCGGGGTAGCAACTGAGCAGTTCTTC
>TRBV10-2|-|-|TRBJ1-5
CASTGSWRDTRDQPQHF
TGCGCCAGCACCGGATCTTGGAGGGACACCCGAGATCAGCCCCAGCATTTT
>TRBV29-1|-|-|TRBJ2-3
CSVEGGDSDTQYF
TGCAGCGTTGAAGGGGGCGATTCAGATACGCAGTATTTT
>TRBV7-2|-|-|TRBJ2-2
CASSFSWDTGELFF
TGTGCCAGCAGCTTCAGCTGGGACACCGGGGAGCTGTTTTTT
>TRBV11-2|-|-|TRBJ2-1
CASSNPQSSYNEQFF
TGTGCCAGCAGCAACCCGCAGAGCTCCTACAATGAGCAGTTCTTC
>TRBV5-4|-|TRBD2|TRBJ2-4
CASSLGHGTSGVNIQYF
TGTGCCAGCAGCTTGGGACACGGGACTAGCGGCGTGAACATTCAGTACTTC
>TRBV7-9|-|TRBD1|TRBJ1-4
CASSSGTVNEKLFF
TGTGCCAGCAGCTCCGGGACAGTTAATGAAAAACTGTTTTTT
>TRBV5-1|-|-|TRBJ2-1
CASSLDGVSYNEQFF
TGCGCCAGCAGCTTGGACGGAGTCTCCTACAATGAGCAGTTCTTC
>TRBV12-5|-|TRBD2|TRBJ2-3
CASGLGGTSFDTQYF
TGTGCTAGTGGTTTGGGTGGGACTAGTTTCGATACGCAGTATTTT